Each of the 4 T cell receptor beta chains below was sequenced from the same sample in a study of blood T cell repertoires in COVID-19. Generated by immunoSEQ multiplex PCR, the TCRdb table keeps only in-frame clones and is missing some. This table holds about 400,000 clones, 85% to 90% found once. Sequencing used PBMCs or T cells enriched from blood (not recorded which). The source is a woman in her 30s who had recovered from COVID-19.

V is TRBV24-1 and J is TRBJ2-2; TRBD2 might be the D (6 bases). Trimming stripped 8 bases from V and 6 bases from J, with 9 bases between. CDR1 KGHDR and CDR2 SFDVKD come from the germline V gene. The CDR3 has 12 amino acids. The CDR3 nucleotides are TGTGCCACCAACAGGAGGGCCGGGGAGCTGTTTTTT. This sequence encodes CATNRRAGELFF.

The V and J genes are TRBV7-9 and TRBJ1-5; D is perhaps TRBD1 (5 bases). V lost 3 bases, J lost 9 bases, and 12 bases lay in between. CDR1 is SEHNR, CDR2 FQNEAQ, per germline (reference sequence). This CDR3 has 13 amino acids. CDR3 region: CASSLTAKRPQHF. In DNA, the CDR3 is TGTGCCAGCAGCTTGACAGCGAAGAGGCCCCAGCATTTT.

The rearrangement links TRBV19 to TRBJ1-1; D remains ambiguous. V was pared by 4 bases and J by 8 bases, with 17 bases between. CDR3 size: 14 residues. The germline CDR1 and CDR2 sequences are LNHDA and SQIVND (reference sequence). The CDR3 here is CASSTPPASVEAFF. CDR3 in DNA: TGTGCCAGTAGTACGCCCCCCGCGTCCGTAGAAGCTTTCTTT.

This chain connects TRBV20-1 to TRBJ1-1; D is ambiguous. Germline V gene data show CDR1 as DFQATT and CDR2 as SNEGSKA (reference sequence). The CDR3 has 11 amino acids. The CDR3 coding sequence is TGCAGAGCGGTTGAGGGCCCTGAAGCTTTCTTT. This encodes CRAVEGPEAFF.